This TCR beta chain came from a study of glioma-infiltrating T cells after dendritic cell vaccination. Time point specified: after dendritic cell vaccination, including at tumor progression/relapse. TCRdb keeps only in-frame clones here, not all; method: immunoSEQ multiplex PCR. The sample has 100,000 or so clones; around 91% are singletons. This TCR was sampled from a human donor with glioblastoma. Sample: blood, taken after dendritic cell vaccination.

In DNA form, the CDR3 reads TGCGCCAGCAGCCGCGGTAGCGGGGGGGCTCACACCGGGGAGCTGTTTTTT. Its protein product is CASSRGSGGAHTGELFF. The V and J genes are TRBV5-1 and TRBJ2-2; 11 bases fit TRBD2. Germline CDR1 is SGHRS and CDR2 is YFSETQ. With 4 bases clipped from V and 3 bases from J, the junction kept 8 bases outside the gene matches. This CDR3 spans 17 amino acids. Filled out from reference TRBV5-1 and TRBJ2-2, the complete variable domain reads KAGVTQTPRYLIKTRGQQVTLSCSPISGHRSVSWYQQTPGQGLQFLFEYFSETQRNKGNFPGRFSGRQFSNSRSEMNVSTLELGDSALYLCASSRGSGGAHTGELFFGEGSRLTVL.